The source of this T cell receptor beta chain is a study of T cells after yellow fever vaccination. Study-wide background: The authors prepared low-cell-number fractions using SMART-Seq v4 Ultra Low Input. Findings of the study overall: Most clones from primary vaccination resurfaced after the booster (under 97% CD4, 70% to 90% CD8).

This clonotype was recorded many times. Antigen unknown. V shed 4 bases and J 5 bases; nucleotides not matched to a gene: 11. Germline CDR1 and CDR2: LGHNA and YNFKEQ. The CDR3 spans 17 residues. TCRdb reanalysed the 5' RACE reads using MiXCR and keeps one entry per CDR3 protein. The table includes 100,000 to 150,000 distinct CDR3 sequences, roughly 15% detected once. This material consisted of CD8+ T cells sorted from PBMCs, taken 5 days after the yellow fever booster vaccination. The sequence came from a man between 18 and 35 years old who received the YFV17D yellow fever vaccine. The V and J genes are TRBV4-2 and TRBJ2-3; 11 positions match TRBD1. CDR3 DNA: TGTGCCAGCAGCCCTATACAGGACAGGGGGCTGAAAGATACGCAGTATTTT. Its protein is CASSPIQDRGLKDTQYF.